The 3 T cell receptor beta chains below were found in one sample sequenced in a study of shared clonotypes between healthy human individuals. Here immunoSEQ multiplex PCR was the method, and the copy in TCRdb shows in-frame clones only, minus some. This sample has about 2.4 million clones; 80% to 95% occur once, and the top ten carry 0.36%. Sequenced material: naive CD4+ T cells from PBMCs. Subset specified: CD45RA+ positively selected. The source of these receptors is a man in his late teens or twenties in good health. Some clones in this sample may be carry-over from other donors' samples.

For this clone: Other DNA sequences in this sample translate to the same CDR3. V gene TRBV7-2 combines with J gene TRBJ2-7; tentative D call: TRBD1 (6 bases). V lost 3 bases to trimming and J lost 2 bases, with 8 bases between them. The germline V gene encodes CDR1 SGHTA and CDR2 FQGNSA. The CDR3 loop spans 13 amino acids. CDR3 DNA sequence: TGTGCCAGCAGCTTTTCAGGGGCCTACGAGCAGTACTTC. This translates into CASSFSGAYEQYF.

This chain connects TRBV25-1 to TRBJ2-5, with no clear D. The J call is doubtful: the DNA matches TRBJ2-7 better. There are 15 residues in the CDR3. The V gene's germline CDR1 is MGHDK and CDR2 SYGVNS. The CDR3 region is CASSEYGQTNYEQYF. The CDR3 coding sequence is TGTGCCAGCAGTGAATATGGGCAGACCAACTACGAGCAGTACTTC.

For the CDR3, the DNA is TGTGCCAGCAGTATCCGGGGTACCCCTAGGGGCTACACCTTC. Protein sequence: CASSIRGTPRGYTF. V gene TRBV28 combines with J gene TRBJ1-2; D unresolved. CDR3 size: 14 residues. V lost 5 bases and J lost 8, with 18 bases in between. Germline V gene sequence: CDR1 MDHEN, CDR2 SYDVKM.